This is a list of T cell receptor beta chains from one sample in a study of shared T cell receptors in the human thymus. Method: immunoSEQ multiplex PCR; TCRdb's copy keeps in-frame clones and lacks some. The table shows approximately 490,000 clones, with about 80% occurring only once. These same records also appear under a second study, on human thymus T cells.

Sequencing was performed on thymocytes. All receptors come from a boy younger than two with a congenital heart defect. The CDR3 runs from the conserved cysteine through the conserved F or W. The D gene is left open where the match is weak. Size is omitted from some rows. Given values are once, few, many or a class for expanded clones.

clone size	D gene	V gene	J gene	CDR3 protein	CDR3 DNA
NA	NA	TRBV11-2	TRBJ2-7	CASSPTPPPASYEQYF	TGTGCCAGCAGCCCGACTCCCCCGCCGGCCTCCTACGAGCAGTACTTC
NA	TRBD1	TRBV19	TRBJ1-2	CASSWGQVNYGYTF	TGTGCCAGTAGTTGGGGACAGGTTAACTATGGCTACACCTTC
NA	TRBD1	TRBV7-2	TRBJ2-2	CASSSHRGPYTGELFF	TGTGCCAGCAGCTCTCACAGGGGGCCGTACACCGGGGAGCTGTTTTTT
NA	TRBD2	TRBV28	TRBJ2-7	CASSVGLAGGGEQYF	TGTGCCAGCAGTGTAGGACTAGCGGGAGGGGGCGAGCAGTACTTC
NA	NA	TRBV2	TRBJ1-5	CASSDFLSNQPQHF	TGTGCCAGCAGTGATTTCCTTAGCAATCAGCCCCAGCATTTT
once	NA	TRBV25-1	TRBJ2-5	CASSSKDREGETQYF	TGTGCCAGCAGTTCGAAGGACAGGGAGGGAGAGACCCAGTACTTC
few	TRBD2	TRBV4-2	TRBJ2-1	CASSQVYLAGGRSYNEQFF	TGTGCCAGCAGCCAAGTATATCTAGCGGGAGGCCGCTCCTACAATGAGCAGTTCTTC
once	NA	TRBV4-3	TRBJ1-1	CASSQDWGVDTEAFF	TGCGCCAGCAGCCAAGATTGGGGGGTGGACACTGAAGCTTTCTTT
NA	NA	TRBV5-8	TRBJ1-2	CASSLGSRAFGYTF	TGTGCCAGCAGCTTGGGAAGCCGCGCTTTCGGCTACACCTTC
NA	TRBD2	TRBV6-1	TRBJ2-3	CASSEGAGGIHIQLTDTQYF	TGTGCCAGCAGTGAAGGAGCGGGGGGGATCCATATCCAACTCACAGATACGCAGTATTTT
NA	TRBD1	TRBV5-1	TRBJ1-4	CASSPERGPTNEKLFF	TGCGCCAGCAGCCCGGAGAGGGGGCCAACTAATGAAAAACTGTTTTTT
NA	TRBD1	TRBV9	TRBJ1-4	CASSVTGGSNEKLFF	TGTGCCAGCAGCGTCACAGGGGGGAGTAATGAAAAACTGTTTTTT
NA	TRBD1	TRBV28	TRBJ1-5	CASSLWDRVYNQPQHF	TGTGCCAGCAGTTTGTGGGACAGGGTATACAATCAGCCCCAGCATTTT
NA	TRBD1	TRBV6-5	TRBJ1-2	CASSHKGQAFYGYTF	TGTGCCAGCAGTCATAAGGGACAGGCATTCTATGGCTACACCTTC
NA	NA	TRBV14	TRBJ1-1	CASSPGGVEAFF	TGTGCCAGCAGCCCCGGGGGAGTTGAAGCTTTCTTT
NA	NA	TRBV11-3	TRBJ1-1	CASSLDGGRVDEAFF	TGTGCCAGCAGCTTAGATGGTGGCAGGGTTGATGAAGCTTTCTTT
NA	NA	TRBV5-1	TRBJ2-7	CASSSKRELAVHSYEQYF	TGCGCCAGCAGCTCGAAACGCGAATTAGCGGTACACTCCTACGAGCAGTACTTC
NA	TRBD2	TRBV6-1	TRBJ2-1	CASSEAGGEASGKDEQFF	TGTGCCAGCAGTGAAGCAGGGGGAGAGGCTAGCGGGAAGGATGAGCAGTTCTTC
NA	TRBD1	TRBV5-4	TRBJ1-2	CASSSAGTAPYGYTF	TGTGCCAGCAGCTCGGCGGGGACAGCCCCCTATGGCTACACCTTC
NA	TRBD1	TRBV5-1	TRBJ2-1	CASSRGQGKTYNEQFF	TGCGCCAGCAGCAGGGGGCAGGGAAAGACCTACAATGAGCAGTTCTTC
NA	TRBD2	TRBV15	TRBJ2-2	CATISTSGSKDTGELFF	TGTGCCACCATTTCGACTAGCGGGAGTAAGGACACCGGGGAGCTGTTTTTT
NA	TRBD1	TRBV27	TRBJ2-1	CASSLSAGGNEQFF	TGTGCCAGCAGTTTATCCGCAGGGGGAAATGAGCAGTTCTTC
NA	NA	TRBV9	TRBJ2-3	CASSVSSGPPDTQYF	TGTGCCAGCAGCGTATCCAGCGGGCCCCCAGATACGCAGTATTTT